The 28 T cell receptor beta chains reported below all come from one sample, sequenced in a study of T cell responses to AZD1222 COVID-19 vaccine. Using immunoSEQ multiplex PCR, the repertoire was profiled, and TCRdb retains in-frame clones only, with some absent. Of roughly 140,000 clones listed, more than 75% are singletons. The sequencing here drew on peripheral blood, taken on day 0 of AZD1222 vaccination. Receptors originate from an adult in good health.

This clone has a handful of counts. The chain uses TRBV28 and TRBJ2-7; 10 nucleotides agree with TRBD1. J was trimmed by 5 bases and V by 6 bases; bases with no gene match: 13. The CDR3 is 16 amino acids. Germline V lookup: CDR1 MDHEN, CDR2 SYDVKM. CDR3 coding DNA: TGTGCCAGCAGCCCAATGCCGGGACAGGGGCCCCACGAGCAGTACTTC. Amino acids: CASSPMPGQGPHEQYF. Supplemented by reference TRBV28 and TRBJ2-7, the full variable domain reads DVKVTQSSRYLVKRTGEKVFLECVQDMDHENMFWYRQDPGLGLRLIYFSYDVKMKEKGDIPEGYSVSREKKERFSLILESASTNQTSMYLCASSPMPGQGPHEQYFGPGTRLTVT.

The V call is TRBV5-4, the J call TRBJ1-6, with a weak D call TRBD1 (5 bases). The ends were cut back, 4 bases at V and 7 bases at J, with 9 bases in the middle. CDR1 is SGHNT, CDR2 YYREEE, per germline (reference sequence). The CDR3 runs 13 residues. The CDR3 sequence: CASSPGRNSPLHF. In DNA, the CDR3 is TGTGCCAGCAGCCCGGGACGGAATTCACCCCTCCACTTT. Full variable domain (outside the CDR3, taken from reference TRBV5-4 and TRBJ1-6): ETGVTQSPTHLIKTRGQQVTLRCSSQSGHNTVSWYQQALGQGPQFIFQYYREEENGRGNFPPRFSGLQFPNYSSELNVNALELDDSALYLCASSPGRNSPLHFGNGTRLTVT.

The chain is built from TRBV15 and TRBJ2-7; TRBD1 or TRBD2 may be the D gene (5 bases each). The germline V gene has CDR1 LNHNV and CDR2 YYDKDF (reference sequence). The CDR3 has 11 amino acids. V lost 8 bases to trimming and J lost 3 bases, with 8 bases between them. The CDR3 DNA follows: TGTGCCACCGGGACCAACTACGAGCAGTACTTC. Its protein product is CATGTNYEQYF.

This clone is a singleton in its sample. The genes are TRBV28 and TRBJ1-2, with unresolved D. CDR1 MDHEN and CDR2 SYDVKM come from the germline V gene. The CDR3 is 14 residues long. V lost 4 bases to trimming and J lost 3 bases, with 12 bases between them. CDR3: CASSWRERYYGYTF. CDR3 in DNA: TGTGCCAGCAGTTGGAGGGAAAGGTACTATGGCTACACCTTC.

CDR3 in DNA: TGTGCCAGTAGTACGTACAGGGACAATCAGCCCCAGCATTTT. Its translation: CASSTYRDNQPQHF. This rearrangement joins TRBV19 to TRBJ1-5; a weak D match, TRBD1 (6 bases). The germline V gene has CDR1 LNHDA and CDR2 SQIVND (reference sequence). The CDR3 extends over 14 amino acids. V lost 4 bases and J 3 bases, leaving 10 bases between the germline ends. Based on the CDR3 plus reference TRBV19 and TRBJ1-5, the full variable domain is DGGITQSPKYLFRKEGQNVTLSCEQNLNHDAMYWYRQDPGQGLRLIYYSQIVNDFQKGDIAEGYSVSREKKESFPLTVTSAQKNPTAFYLCASSTYRDNQPQHFGDGTRLSIL.

Details on this clone: This same CDR3 is encoded by further DNA sequences in the sample. V and J are TRBV9 and TRBJ2-7, with 7 bases lining up with TRBD2. The CDR3 is 14 amino acids. Germline CDR1 and CDR2: SGDLS and YYNGEE. Trimming removed 3 bases from V and 4 bases from J; junction bases left unmatched: 7. The CDR3 nucleotides read TGTGCCAGCAGCGCCGGGACGGGGGGTTACGAGCAGTACTTC. As protein: CASSAGTGGYEQYF.

V gene TRBV7-8 combines with J gene TRBJ2-6; D may be TRBD1 or TRBD2 (5 bases each). CDR1 and CDR2 (germline): SGHVS, FQNEAQ. V was cut by 1 base and J by 2 bases, with 9 bases left in between. The CDR3 has 16 amino acids. CDR3 coding DNA: TGTGCCAGCAGCTTAGAGTTGGGGGCTGGGGCCAACGTCCTGACTTTC. As protein: CASSLELGAGANVLTF.

This chain links TRBV4-1 with TRBJ2-7; 9 nucleotides agree with TRBD1. The V segment lost 0 bases and the J segment 6 bases; nucleotides outside the gene matches: 9. Per germline, CDR1 MGHRA and CDR2 YSYEKL. This CDR3 is built from 16 residues. CDR3 bases: TGCGCCAGCAGCCAAGAACCGGGACAGGGTAGCGGCGAGCAGTACTTC. Translating gives CASSQEPGQGSGEQYF.

This chain uses TRBV5-4 with TRBJ2-7, with 9 nucleotides matching TRBD1. Trimming took 3 bases from V and 6 from J; bases not matched to a gene: 10. Germline-derived CDR1 and CDR2 are SGHNT and YYREEE (reference sequence). The CDR3 totals 15 residues. As DNA, the CDR3 is TGTGCCAGCAGCTCTCCCGGGACAGGGCCCCTCGAGCAGTACTTC. This sequence encodes CASSSPGTGPLEQYF.

The chain joins TRBV2 to TRBJ1-1, with a possible D match to TRBD1 (5 bases). The germline V gene has CDR1 SNHLY and CDR2 FYNNEI. CDR3 length: 13 amino acids. V was clipped by 7 bases and J by 10 bases, with 19 bases between them. The CDR3 spells CASNPGPAWGAFF. CDR3 coding DNA: TGTGCCAGCAACCCAGGGCCTGCATGGGGAGCTTTCTTT.

The chain is built from TRBV19 and TRBJ2-3; D remains ambiguous. Trimming took 5 bases from V and 5 from J, leaving 14 bases between them. Per germline, CDR1 LNHDA and CDR2 SQIVND (reference sequence). The CDR3 runs to 14 residues. The CDR3 DNA sequence: TGTGCCAGTAGTCCCCGCCCCCCGCAAGATACGCAGTATTTT. Protein sequence: CASSPRPPQDTQYF.

The chain uses TRBV5-6 and TRBJ2-2; TRBD2 might be the D (6 bases). The CDR3 consists of 17 residues. The germline V gene has CDR1 SGHDT and CDR2 YYEEEE. The germline V and J ends were trimmed by 3 bases and 6 bases, with 21 bases remaining between them. The CDR3 DNA sequence: TGTGCCAGCAGCTATGTACTAATCGCACCGGGAGCCGGGGAGCTGTTTTTT. It codes for CASSYVLIAPGAGELFF.

This sequence joins TRBV4-1 and TRBJ1-2; 7 nucleotides match TRBD1. After removal of 8 bases from V and 1 base from J, the junction contained 1 base not matched to a gene. Germline-derived CDR1 and CDR2 are MGHRA and YSYEKL. CDR3 length: 12 amino acids. The CDR3 region has the DNA TGCGCCAGCGGACAGGTTAACTATGGCTACACCTTC. This gives the protein CASGQVNYGYTF.

The chain couples TRBV7-2 to TRBJ1-1, with D unclear. This CDR3 has 17 amino acids. The germline V gene encodes CDR1 SGHTA and CDR2 FQGNSA. V shed 2 bases and J shed 3 bases, with 19 bases lying between them. CDR3 nucleotide sequence: TGTGCCAGCAGCTTAACTGGGAGGCTACAAGAGGACACTGAAGCTTTCTTT. Protein sequence: CASSLTGRLQEDTEAFF.

This chain joins TRBV12-3 or TRBV12-4 and TRBJ2-3, with unresolved D. The CDR3 is 12 residues long. Trimming removed 3 bases from V and 8 bases from J, with 9 bases in between. The CDR3 here is CASSFPPGTQYF. The CDR3 DNA reads as TGTGCCAGCAGTTTCCCCCCCGGTACGCAGTATTTT.

The sample holds many counts of this clone. The chain combines TRBV9 with TRBJ2-2, with TRBD1 matching over 7 bases. V shed 6 bases and J 2 bases; nucleotides not matched to a gene: 7. Per germline, CDR1 SGDLS and CDR2 YYNGEE. The CDR3 has 15 amino acids. CDR3 DNA sequence: TGTGCCAGCAATTCCAGGGGGTCAAACACCGGGGAGCTGTTTTTT. As protein: CASNSRGSNTGELFF.

The chain carries TRBV6-5 and TRBJ1-1; TRBD1 agrees at 8 bases. Losses at the gene ends were 5 bases for V and 0 bases for J; bases not matched to a gene: 5. The CDR3 consists of 15 residues. The V gene's germline CDR1 is MNHEY and CDR2 SVGAGI. The chain's CDR3 is CASSHRTGMNTEAFF. For the CDR3, the DNA is TGTGCCAGCAGTCACCGGACAGGGATGAACACTGAAGCTTTCTTT.

The chain combines TRBV13 with TRBJ2-4; 9 bases align to TRBD2. V lost 5 bases to trimming and J lost 8 bases; unmatched junction nucleotides: 10. The V gene's germline CDR1 is PRHDT and CDR2 FYEKMQ (reference sequence). The length of the CDR3 is 15 residues. Written as DNA, the CDR3 is TGTGCCAGCAGCCACCGGATAGCGGGAGTTGACATTCAGTACTTC. Protein product: CASSHRIAGVDIQYF.

There are a few counts of this clone. V usage is TRBV27 and J usage is TRBJ2-3, with 9 bases that match TRBD2. V gave up 10 bases and J gave up 2 bases; unmatched junction bases: 4. The CDR3 spans 13 residues. Germline loops: CDR1 MNHEY, CDR2 SMNVEV (reference sequence). For the CDR3, the DNA is TGTGCCACCGGACTAGCGATCACAGATACGCAGTATTTT. Encoded protein: CATGLAITDTQYF.

The V gene is TRBV19, the J gene TRBJ2-7, with a tentative D call TRBD1 (6 bases). Trimming cost V 5 bases and J 6 bases, with 11 bases left between them. From germline, CDR1 is LNHDA and CDR2 SQIVND (reference sequence). The CDR3 extends over 12 amino acids. CDR3 nucleotides: TGTGCCAGTAGTGACAGGTCTGTCGAGCAGTACTTC. Translated: CASSDRSVEQYF. Full variable domain (missing parts from reference TRBV19 and TRBJ2-7): DGGITQSPKYLFRKEGQNVTLSCEQNLNHDAMYWYRQDPGQGLRLIYYSQIVNDFQKGDIAEGYSVSREKKESFPLTVTSAQKNPTAFYLCASSDRSVEQYFGPGTRLTVT.

The V and J genes are TRBV19 and TRBJ1-4; D uncertain. CDR1 LNHDA and CDR2 SQIVND come from the germline V gene (reference sequence). The V end lost 4 bases, the J end lost 8 bases, and 20 bases lay between the germline ends. This CDR3 is 16 amino acids long. CDR3 coding DNA: TGTGCCAGTAGTACTCGAAGGAGGGCCGACCAAGAAAAACTGTTTTTT. Amino acid sequence: CASSTRRRADQEKLFF.

The table lists this clone with a count of one. The chain is built from TRBV5-6 and TRBJ1-3, with D perhaps matching TRBD1 (5 bases). The V gene's germline CDR1 is SGHDT and CDR2 YYEEEE. The ends were cut back, 3 bases at V and 0 bases at J, with 10 bases in the middle. The CDR3 consists of 15 residues. CDR3 coding DNA: TGTGCCAGCAGCTGGGGACGGAACTCTGGAAACACCATATATTTT. It yields the protein CASSWGRNSGNTIYF. The complete variable domain, with remaining parts taken from reference TRBV5-6 and TRBJ1-3, reads DAGVTQSPTHLIKTRGQQVTLRCSPKSGHDTVSWYQQALGQGPQFIFQYYEEEERQRGNFPDRFSGHQFPNYSSELNVNALLLGDSALYLCASSWGRNSGNTIYFGEGSWLTVV.

The rearrangement joins TRBV30 to TRBJ1-4, with a tentative D call TRBD1 (6 bases). V dropped 8 bases and J dropped 7 bases, with 14 bases sitting between them. Germline V gene lookup returns CDR1 GTSNPN and CDR2 SVGIG (reference sequence). This CDR3 contains 12 residues. CDR3 nucleotide sequence: TGTGCCCGAGGGGGGTTGGGTGAAAAACTGTTTTTT. It yields the protein CARGGLGEKLFF.

This chain links TRBV18 with TRBJ2-7; TRBD1 agrees at 8 bases. This CDR3 spans 14 amino acids. The J segment lost 1 base and the V segment lost 3 bases, leaving 2 bases of the junction unmatched. Looked up from germline, CDR1 is KGHSH and CDR2 is LQKENI. Written as DNA, the CDR3 is TGTGCCAGCTCACCGGACAGGGCTTCCTACGAGCAGTACTTC. This encodes CASSPDRASYEQYF.

The V call is TRBV6-5, the J call TRBJ2-6; D call uncertain. CDR3 length equals 15 residues. Germline V gene lookup returns CDR1 MNHEY and CDR2 SVGAGI. V was cut by 2 bases and J by 0 bases, with 5 bases left in between. CDR3 amino acids: CASSYQSSGANVLTF. The CDR3 DNA sequence: TGTGCCAGCAGTTACCAAAGCTCTGGGGCCAACGTCCTGACTTTC.

The genes are TRBV24-1 and TRBJ2-2; D unresolved. The length of the CDR3 is 15 residues. V was shortened by 9 bases and J by 0 bases, with 13 bases between the two germline ends. CDR1 KGHDR and CDR2 SFDVKD come from the germline V gene. The DNA for the CDR3 is TGTGCCACCCGCACGGGTACCTCGAACACCGGGGAGCTGTTTTTT. Its protein is CATRTGTSNTGELFF.

The chain has TRBV13 and TRBJ1-2, with D maybe TRBD1 (6 bases). Trimming cost V 0 bases and J 7 bases, with 18 bases left between them. Germline-derived CDR1 and CDR2 are PRHDT and FYEKMQ (reference sequence). There are 16 residues in the CDR3. CDR3 region: CASSLGPDRAIGGYTF. The CDR3 bases are TGTGCCAGCAGCTTAGGCCCGGACAGAGCTATCGGTGGCTACACCTTC.

The chain employs TRBV14 and TRBJ2-7; a weak D match, TRBD2 (5 bases). The V gene's germline CDR1 is SGHDN and CDR2 FVKESK. The CDR3 spans 15 residues. Trimming took 4 bases from V and 3 from J, leaving 16 bases between them. The CDR3 DNA reads TGTGCCAGCAGCCGCCTCGGACTGTCTGACTACGAGCAGTACTTC. Translating it yields CASSRLGLSDYEQYF. The variable domain in full, with the rest retrieved from reference TRBV14 and TRBJ2-7, is EAGVTQFPSHSVIEKGQTVTLRCDPISGHDNLYWYRRVMGKEIKFLLHFVKESKQDESGMPNNRFLAERTGGTYSTLKVQPAELEDSGVYFCASSRLGLSDYEQYFGPGTRLTVT.